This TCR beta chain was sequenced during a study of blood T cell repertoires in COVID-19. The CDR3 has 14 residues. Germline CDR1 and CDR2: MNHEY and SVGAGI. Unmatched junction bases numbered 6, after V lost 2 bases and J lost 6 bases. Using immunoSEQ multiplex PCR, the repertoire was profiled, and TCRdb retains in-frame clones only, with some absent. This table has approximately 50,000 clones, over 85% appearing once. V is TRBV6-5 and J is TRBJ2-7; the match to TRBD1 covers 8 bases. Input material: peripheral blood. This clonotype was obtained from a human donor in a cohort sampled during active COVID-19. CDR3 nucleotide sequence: TGTGCCAGCAGTTACCGACCAGGGACAGGCGAGCAGTACGTC. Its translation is CASSYRPGTGEQYV.